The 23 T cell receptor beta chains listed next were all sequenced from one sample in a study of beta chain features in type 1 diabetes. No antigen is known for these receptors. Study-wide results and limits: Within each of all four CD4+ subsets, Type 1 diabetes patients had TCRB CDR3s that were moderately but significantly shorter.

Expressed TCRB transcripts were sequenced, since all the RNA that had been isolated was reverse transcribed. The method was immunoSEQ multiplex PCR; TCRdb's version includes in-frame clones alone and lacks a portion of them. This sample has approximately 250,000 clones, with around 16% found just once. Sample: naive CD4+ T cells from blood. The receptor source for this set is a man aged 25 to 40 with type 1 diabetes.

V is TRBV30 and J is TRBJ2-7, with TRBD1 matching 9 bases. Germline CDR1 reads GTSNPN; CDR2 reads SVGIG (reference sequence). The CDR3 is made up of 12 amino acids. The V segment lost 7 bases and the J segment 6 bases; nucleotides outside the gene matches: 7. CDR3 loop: CAYNRGLGEQYF. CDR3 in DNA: TGTGCCTACAACAGGGGGCTTGGCGAGCAGTACTTC.

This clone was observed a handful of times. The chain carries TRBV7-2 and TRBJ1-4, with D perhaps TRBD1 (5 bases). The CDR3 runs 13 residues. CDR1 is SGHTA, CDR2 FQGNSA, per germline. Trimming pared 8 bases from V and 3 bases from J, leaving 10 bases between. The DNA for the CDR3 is TGTGCCAGCGAAGACAGTCCTAATGAAAAACTGTTTTTT. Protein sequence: CASEDSPNEKLFF.

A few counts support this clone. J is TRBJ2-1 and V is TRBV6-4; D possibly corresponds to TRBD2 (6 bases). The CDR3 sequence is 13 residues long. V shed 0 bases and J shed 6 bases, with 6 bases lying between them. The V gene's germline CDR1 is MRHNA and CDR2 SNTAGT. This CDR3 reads CASSDSSGNEQFF. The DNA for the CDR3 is TGTGCCAGCAGTGACTCTAGCGGCAATGAGCAGTTCTTC.

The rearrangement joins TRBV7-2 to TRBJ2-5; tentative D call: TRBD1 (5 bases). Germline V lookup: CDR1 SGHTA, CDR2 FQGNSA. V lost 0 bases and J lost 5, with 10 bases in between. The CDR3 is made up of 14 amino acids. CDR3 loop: CASSLAGVGETQYF. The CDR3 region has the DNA TGTGCCAGCAGCTTAGCAGGGGTTGGTGAGACCCAGTACTTC.

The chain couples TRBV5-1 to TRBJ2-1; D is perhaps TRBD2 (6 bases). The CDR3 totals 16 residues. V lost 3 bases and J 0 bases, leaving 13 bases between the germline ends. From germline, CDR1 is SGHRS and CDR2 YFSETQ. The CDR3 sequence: CASSWVSGNSYNEQFF. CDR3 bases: TGCGCCAGCAGCTGGGTTAGCGGAAACTCCTACAATGAGCAGTTCTTC.

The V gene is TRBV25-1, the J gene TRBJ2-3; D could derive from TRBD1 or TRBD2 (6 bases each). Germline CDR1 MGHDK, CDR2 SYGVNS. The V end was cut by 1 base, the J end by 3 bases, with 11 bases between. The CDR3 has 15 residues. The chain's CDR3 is CASSEWGRGTDTQYF. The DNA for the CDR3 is TGTGCCAGCAGTGAATGGGGGCGGGGAACAGATACGCAGTATTTT.

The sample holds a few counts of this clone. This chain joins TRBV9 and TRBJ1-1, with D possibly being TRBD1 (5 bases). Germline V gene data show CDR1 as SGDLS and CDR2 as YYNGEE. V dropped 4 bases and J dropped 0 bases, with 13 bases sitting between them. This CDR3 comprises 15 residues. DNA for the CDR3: TGTGCCAGCAGCTCCAGCCAGGGTATGAACACTGAAGCTTTCTTT. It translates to CASSSSQGMNTEAFF.

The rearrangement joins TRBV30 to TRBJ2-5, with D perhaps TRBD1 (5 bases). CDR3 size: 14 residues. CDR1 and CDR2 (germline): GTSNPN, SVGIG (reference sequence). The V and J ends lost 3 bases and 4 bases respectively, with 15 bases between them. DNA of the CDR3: TGTGCCTGGAGCCTAGGGGCAGTCGCAGAGACCCAGTACTTC. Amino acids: CAWSLGAVAETQYF.

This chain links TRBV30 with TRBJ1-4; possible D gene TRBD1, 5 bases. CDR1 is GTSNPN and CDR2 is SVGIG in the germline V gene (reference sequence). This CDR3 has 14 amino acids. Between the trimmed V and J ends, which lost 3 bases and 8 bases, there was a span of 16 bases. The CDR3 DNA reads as TGTGCCTGGAGGCCAGGGATTGTATGGGAAAAACTGTTTTTT. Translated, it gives CAWRPGIVWEKLFF.

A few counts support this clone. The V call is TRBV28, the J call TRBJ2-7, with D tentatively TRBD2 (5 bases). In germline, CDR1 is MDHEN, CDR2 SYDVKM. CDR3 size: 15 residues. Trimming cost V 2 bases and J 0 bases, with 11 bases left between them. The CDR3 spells CASSLGSASSYEQYF. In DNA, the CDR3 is TGTGCCAGCAGTTTAGGTAGCGCCAGCTCCTACGAGCAGTACTTC.

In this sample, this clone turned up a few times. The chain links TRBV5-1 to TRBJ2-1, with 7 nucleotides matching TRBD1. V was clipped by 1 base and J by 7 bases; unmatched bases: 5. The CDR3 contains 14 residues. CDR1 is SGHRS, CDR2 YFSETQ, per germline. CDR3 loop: CASSLTTGENEQFF. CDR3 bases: TGCGCCAGCAGCTTGACAACAGGGGAAAATGAGCAGTTCTTC.

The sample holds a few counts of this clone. The CDR3: CAWSFGQGLNQPQHF. In DNA, the CDR3 is TGTGCCTGGAGTTTTGGCCAGGGACTCAATCAGCCCCAGCATTTT. V is TRBV30 and J is TRBJ1-5, with a tentative D call TRBD1 (5 bases). The CDR3 spans 15 residues. Germline CDR1 GTSNPN, CDR2 SVGIG (reference sequence). Deletions cut 2 bases from V and 3 bases from J, with 14 bases between.

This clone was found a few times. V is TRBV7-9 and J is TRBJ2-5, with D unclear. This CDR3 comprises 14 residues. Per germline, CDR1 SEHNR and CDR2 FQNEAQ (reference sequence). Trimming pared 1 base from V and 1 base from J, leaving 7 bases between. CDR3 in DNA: TGTGCCAGCAGCTTAGATCCAGTCCAAGAGACCCAGTACTTC. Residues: CASSLDPVQETQYF.

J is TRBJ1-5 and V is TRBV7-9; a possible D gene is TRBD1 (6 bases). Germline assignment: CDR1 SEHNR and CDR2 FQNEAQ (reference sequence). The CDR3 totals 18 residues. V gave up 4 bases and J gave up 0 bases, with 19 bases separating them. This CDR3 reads CASSSSVQGRSSNQPQHF. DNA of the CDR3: TGTGCCAGCAGCTCTAGCGTCCAGGGGCGCAGTAGCAATCAGCCCCAGCATTTT.

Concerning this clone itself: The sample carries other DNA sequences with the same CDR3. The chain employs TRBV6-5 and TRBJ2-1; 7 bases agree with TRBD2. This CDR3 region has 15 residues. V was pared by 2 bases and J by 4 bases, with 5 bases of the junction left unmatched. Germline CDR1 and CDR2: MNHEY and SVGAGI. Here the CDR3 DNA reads TGTGCCAGCAGTTACAGTGGGAGGGCATACAATGAGCAGTTCTTC. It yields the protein CASSYSGRAYNEQFF.

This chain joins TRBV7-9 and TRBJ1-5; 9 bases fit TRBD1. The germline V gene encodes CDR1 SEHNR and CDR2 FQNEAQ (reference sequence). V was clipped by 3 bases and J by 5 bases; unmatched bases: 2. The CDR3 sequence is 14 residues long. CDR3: CASSFWTGDQPQHF. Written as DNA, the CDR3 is TGTGCCAGCAGCTTTTGGACAGGGGATCAGCCCCAGCATTTT.

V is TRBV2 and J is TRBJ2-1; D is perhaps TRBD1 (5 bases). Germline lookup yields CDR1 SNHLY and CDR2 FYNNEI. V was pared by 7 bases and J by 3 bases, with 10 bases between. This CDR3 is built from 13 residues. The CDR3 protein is CASKGAVYNEQFF. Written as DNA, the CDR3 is TGTGCCAGCAAAGGGGCGGTCTACAATGAGCAGTTCTTC.

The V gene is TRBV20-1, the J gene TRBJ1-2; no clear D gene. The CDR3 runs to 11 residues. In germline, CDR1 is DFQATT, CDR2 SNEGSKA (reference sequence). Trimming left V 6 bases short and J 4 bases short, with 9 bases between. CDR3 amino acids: CSAPLFYGYTF. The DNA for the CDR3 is TGCAGTGCCCCTTTGTTCTATGGCTACACCTTC.

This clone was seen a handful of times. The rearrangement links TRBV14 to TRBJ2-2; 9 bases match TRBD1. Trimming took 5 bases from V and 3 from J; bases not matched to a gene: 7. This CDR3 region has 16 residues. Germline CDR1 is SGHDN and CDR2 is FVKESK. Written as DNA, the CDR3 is TGTGCCAGCAGCGACGGGACAGGGTTGTACACCGGGGAGCTGTTTTTT. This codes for CASSDGTGLYTGELFF.

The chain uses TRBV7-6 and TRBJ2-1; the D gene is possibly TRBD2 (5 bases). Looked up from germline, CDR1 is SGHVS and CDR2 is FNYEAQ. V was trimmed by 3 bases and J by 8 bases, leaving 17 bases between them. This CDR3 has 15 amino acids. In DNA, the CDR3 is TGTGCCAGCAGCTTGGAGGACGGTTTTAGTTATGAGCAGTTCTTC. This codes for CASSLEDGFSYEQFF.

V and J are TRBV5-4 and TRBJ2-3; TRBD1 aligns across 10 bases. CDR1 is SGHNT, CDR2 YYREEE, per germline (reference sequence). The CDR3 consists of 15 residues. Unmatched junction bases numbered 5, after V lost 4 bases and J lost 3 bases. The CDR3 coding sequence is TGTGCCAGCAGCCGACAGGGGGCTTTGACAGATACGCAGTATTTT. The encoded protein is CASSRQGALTDTQYF.

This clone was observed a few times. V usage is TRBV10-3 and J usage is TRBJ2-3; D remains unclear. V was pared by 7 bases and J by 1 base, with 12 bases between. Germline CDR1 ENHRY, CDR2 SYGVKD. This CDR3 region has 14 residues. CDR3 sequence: CAITQATGTDTQYF. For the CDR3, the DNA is TGTGCCATCACCCAGGCCACGGGCACAGATACGCAGTATTTT.

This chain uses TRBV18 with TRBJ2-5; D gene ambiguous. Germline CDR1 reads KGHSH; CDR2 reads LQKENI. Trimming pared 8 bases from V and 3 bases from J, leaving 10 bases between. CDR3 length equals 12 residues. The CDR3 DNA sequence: TGTGCCAGCCTCGGCATGGAAGAGACCCAGTACTTC. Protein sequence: CASLGMEETQYF.